The 14 T cell receptor beta chains listed next were all sequenced from one sample in a study of regulatory T cells in long-lasting Graves disease. TCR beta libraries were built with iRepertoire HTBI primers and Arm-PCR of CDR3 regions. TCRdb called the multiplex PCR reads again in MiXCR, with one record for every CDR3 protein. The table includes 390,000 or so distinct CDR3 sequences, approximately 23% detected once. Time point denoted: persistent/refractory GD, antithyroid drugs over 5 years with positive TRAb. PBMC RNA was the source of the TCR library. The sample here was peripheral blood mononuclear cells (PBMCs), taken when the disease was refractory, from a patient treated with antithyroid drugs. Receptors originate from a woman aged 40 to 50 with Graves disease.

This clonotype was recorded at least ten times. The chain combines TRBV29-1 with TRBJ2-5, with a weak D call TRBD2 (5 bases). Trimming shortened V by 6 bases and J by 5 bases, and 13 bases separated the two germline ends. Germline V gene data show CDR1 as SQVTM and CDR2 as ANQGSEA. The CDR3 extends over 12 amino acids. The CDR3 loop is CSVGSGGETQYF. In DNA form, the CDR3 reads TGCAGCGTGGGAAGCGGCGGGGAGACCCAGTACTTC.

In this sample, this clonotype turned up many times. The chain combines TRBV28 with TRBJ2-7; D is uncertain. This CDR3 is 12 amino acids long. Germline lookup yields CDR1 MDHEN and CDR2 SYDVKM. Trimming took 3 bases from V and 3 from J, leaving 6 bases between them. CDR3 sequence reads: CASSFPNYEQYF. In DNA, the CDR3 is TGTGCCAGCAGTTTTCCAAACTACGAGCAGTACTTC.

The chain uses TRBV5-1 and TRBJ2-1; possible D gene TRBD2, 7 bases. Trimming took off 7 bases at V and 0 bases at J, with 26 bases between the two ends. CDR3 size: 19 residues. The germline CDR1 and CDR2 sequences are SGHRS and YFSETQ. This CDR3 is CASATWGGGRESSYNEQFF. For the CDR3, the DNA is TGCGCCAGCGCCACATGGGGGGGCGGGAGAGAGAGCTCCTACAATGAGCAGTTCTTC.

This clonotype was counted many times. V gene TRBV7-8 combines with J gene TRBJ1-2, with a tentative D call TRBD1 (6 bases). V was clipped by 5 bases and J by 4 bases, with 17 bases between them. Germline-derived CDR1 and CDR2 are SGHVS and FQNEAQ. The CDR3 is made up of 15 amino acids. The DNA for the CDR3 is TGTGCCAGCAGCCCGCGGACAGACTTTAGCTATGGCTACACCTTC. Translation gives CASSPRTDFSYGYTF. Based on the CDR3 plus reference TRBV7-8 and TRBJ1-2, the full variable domain is GAGVSQSPRYKVAKRGQDVALRCDPISGHVSLFWYQQALGQGPEFLTYFQNEAQLDKSGLPSDRFFAERPEGSVSTLKIQRTQQEDSAVYLCASSPRTDFSYGYTFGSGTRLTVV.

This chain joins TRBV7-9 and TRBJ2-7; possibly TRBD2 for D (6 bases). Germline values: CDR1 SEHNR, CDR2 FQNEAQ (reference sequence). V lost 1 base and J 0 bases, leaving 16 bases between the germline ends. The CDR3 is made up of 17 amino acids. Here the CDR3 reads CASSLVPSGSGSYEQYF. The CDR3 bases are TGTGCCAGCAGCTTAGTACCGAGCGGGTCTGGCTCCTACGAGCAGTACTTC.

The V and J genes are TRBV27 and TRBJ2-5, with unresolved D. The germline CDR1 and CDR2 sequences are MNHEY and SMNVEV (reference sequence). The CDR3 runs to 12 residues. Trimming took 3 bases from V and 7 from J, leaving 9 bases between them. CDR3 in DNA: TGTGCCAGCAGTTTTGGGGTTAGGACCCAGTACTTC. This translates into CASSFGVRTQYF.

V is TRBV19 and J is TRBJ1-2; D gene ambiguous. CDR1 and CDR2 from the germline V gene are LNHDA and SQIVND (reference sequence). Deletions cut 6 bases from V and 8 bases from J, with 10 bases between. CDR3 length: 11 amino acids. The CDR3, as DNA: TGTGCCAGTAGAACGACACGGGGCTACACCTTC. This codes for CASRTTRGYTF.

At least ten counts were recorded for this clonotype. This rearrangement joins TRBV28 to TRBJ1-5; the D is unclear. CDR3 size: 13 residues. The ends were cut back, 2 bases at V and 5 bases at J, with 7 bases in the middle. Germline-derived CDR1 and CDR2 are MDHEN and SYDVKM. The CDR3 nucleotides read TGTGCCAGCAGTTTACAGGTTTATCAGCCCCAGCATTTT. Its protein is CASSLQVYQPQHF.

J is TRBJ2-1 and V is TRBV7-8; TRBD2 matches at 10 bases. The CDR3 runs to 15 residues. CDR1 is SGHVS, CDR2 FQNEAQ, per germline. The J segment lost 6 bases and the V segment lost 5 bases, leaving 7 bases of the junction unmatched. The CDR3 spells CASSLFRTSGNEQFF. CDR3 in DNA: TGTGCCAGCAGCCTCTTTCGGACTAGCGGCAATGAGCAGTTCTTC. Filled out from reference TRBV7-8 and TRBJ2-1, the complete variable domain reads GAGVSQSPRYKVAKRGQDVALRCDPISGHVSLFWYQQALGQGPEFLTYFQNEAQLDKSGLPSDRFFAERPEGSVSTLKIQRTQQEDSAVYLCASSLFRTSGNEQFFGPGTRLTVL.

This clonotype was seen many times. The chain uses TRBV10-3 and TRBJ2-7; no reliable D call. Germline CDR1 ENHRY, CDR2 SYGVKD. V was clipped by 6 bases and J by 2 bases, with 8 bases between them. The CDR3 runs to 12 residues. DNA for the CDR3: TGTGCCATCAGAATTGATGCCTACGAGCAGTACTTC. Translated: CAIRIDAYEQYF.

This clonotype appeared a few times. The CDR3 DNA reads TGTGCCAGCAGTTTAGGTACAGGGGTGTTCACAGATACGCAGTATTTT. Amino acids: CASSLGTGVFTDTQYF. V is TRBV28 and J is TRBJ2-3; 7 bases line up with TRBD1. From germline, CDR1 is MDHEN and CDR2 SYDVKM. The CDR3 sequence is 16 residues long. V gave up 2 bases and J gave up 2 bases; unmatched junction bases: 7.

This clonotype was seen ten or more times. The CDR3 DNA follows: TGTGCCAGCAGTTTGGTCTCAGGGTCCAAGCTGTTTTTT. Translation: CASSLVSGSKLFF. The genes are TRBV28 and TRBJ2-2, with TRBD1 as a possible D gene (5 bases). This CDR3 spans 13 amino acids. The V and J ends lost 3 bases and 12 bases respectively, with 14 bases between them. Germline V gene lookup returns CDR1 MDHEN and CDR2 SYDVKM.

The chain employs TRBV5-1 and TRBJ1-3, with D possibly TRBD1 on 6 matching bases. V lost 1 base, J lost 0 bases, and 8 bases lay in between. Germline CDR1 SGHRS, CDR2 YFSETQ. The length of the CDR3 is 15 residues. The CDR3 nucleotides read TGCGCCAGCAGCTTGACAGGGATCTCTGGAAACACCATATATTTT. It is translated as CASSLTGISGNTIYF.

This clonotype appeared many times. The chain's CDR3 is CAWKRVGRETQYF. The DNA for the CDR3 is TGTGCCTGGAAGCGCGTGGGAAGGGAGACCCAGTACTTC. V is TRBV30 and J is TRBJ2-5; D gene uncertain. Trimming shortened V by 4 bases and J by 5 bases, and 14 bases separated the two germline ends. The germline V gene has CDR1 GTSNPN and CDR2 SVGIG (reference sequence). This CDR3 has 13 residues.